This TCR beta chain stems from a study of blood T cell repertoires in COVID-19. At the level of the study: Spain, Italy and the United States supplied samples that represented acute and convalescent COVID-19. The cDNA or gDNA used as material had been derived from T cells, B-cell-depleted T cells, or PBMCs.

The trim removed 6 bases at V and 0 bases at J, leaving 1 base unmatched. The CDR3 runs to 13 residues. Germline V gene lookup returns CDR1 LNHDA and CDR2 SQIVND (reference sequence). Profiled with immunoSEQ multiplex PCR; TCRdb holds only in-frame clones, not every one. Of 310,000 or so clones listed, over 75% are singletons. Individuals drawn from around 25 US areas were roughly 18 to 89 years old. Cohort assignment relied on participant-reported clinical history. The clonotype originates from a woman in her twenties or thirties who had recovered from COVID-19. V usage is TRBV19 and J usage is TRBJ2-5, with TRBD2 identical over 7 bases. Material: PBMCs or T cells enriched from blood (not recorded which). The chain's CDR3 is CASSGLDQETQYF. As DNA, the CDR3 is TGTGCCAGTAGCGGACTAGACCAAGAGACCCAGTACTTC.